These T cell receptor beta chains were read from a single sample in a study of blood T cell repertoires in COVID-19. TCRdb's table, derived via immunoSEQ multiplex PCR, lists solely in-frame clones and lacks some. The sample lists 150,000 to 200,000 clones, roughly nine tenths occurring once. Sample: peripheral blood. The receptor source for this set is an older woman with COVID-19, enrolled during active disease. The conserved cysteine and the conserved F or W are not part of the CDR3 here.

j_call,v_call,cdr3_aa
TRBJ2-1,TRBV7-2,ASSLGLLLNEQF
TRBJ1-4,TRBV14,ASSLRSGRSTQEKLF
TRBJ2-5,TRBV9,ASSVVGSAETQY
TRBJ2-5,TRBV7-9,ASSLGGGQGSGKTQY
TRBJ1-5,TRBV28,ASSPTVRNQPQH
TRBJ1-5,TRBV6-5,ASSWEQGNQPQH
TRBJ1-1,TRBV7-9,ASSPPAQGENTEAF
TRBJ1-5,TRBV2,ASKSFQGADQPQH
TRBJ2-7,TRBV19,ASSRAGYEQY
TRBJ2-1,TRBV29-1,SGGQGAGEQF
TRBJ2-7,TRBV7-2,ASSLAPGDYEQY
TRBJ1-1,TRBV6-5,ASSRYNRGSSEAF
TRBJ2-7,TRBV10-3,AIRRLEGPGEQY
TRBJ1-4,TRBV30,AWRWTGGGEKLF
TRBJ2-5,TRBV27,ASSSNGEETQY
TRBJ2-6,TRBV5-1,ASSPRPGRSGANVLT
TRBJ2-2,TRBV29-1,SVGGGRTNTGELF
TRBJ2-3,TRBV5-1,ASSTTGGPDTQY
TRBJ2-7,TRBV5-1,ASSLATSGINEQY
TRBJ1-1,TRBV2,ASREGATEAF
TRBJ2-2,TRBV24-1,ATRGSPGQGAGELF
TRBJ2-3,TRBV3-1/TRBV3-2,ASSSRLAGGADTQY
TRBJ2-1,TRBV30,AWGISTEQF
TRBJ2-1,TRBV7-2,ASSLVGQSGDEQF
TRBJ1-2,TRBV6-5,ASSSPLSSSNYGYT
TRBJ1-1,TRBV9,ASSPPGRVTEAF
TRBJ2-5,TRBV4-1,ASSQILTSGSRIETQY
TRBJ2-7,TRBV6-6,ASSYEGTSGKASK
TRBJ2-2,TRBV7-8,ASSLLREKVGELF
TRBJ1-1,TRBV5-1,ASSSGTANTEAF
TRBJ2-2,TRBV25-1,ASSDTGWTGELF
TRBJ1-5,TRBV15,ATSRGKEGYQPQH
TRBJ2-5,TRBV5-1,ASSFASGYQETQY